These T cell receptor beta chains were read from a single sample in a study of response to subunit inactivated influenza vaccine. TCRdb called the RT-PCR reads again in MiXCR, with one record for every CDR3 protein. The sample has 500,000 to 650,000 distinct CDR3 sequences, about 8% seen once. Sequencing used PBMCs from blood, obtained less than 25 months after vaccination. These receptors originate from a man aged 50 to 75 who received an inactivated influenza vaccine. Both conserved end residues are part of each CDR3. The D gene is left open where the match is weak. Size is omitted from some rows. Given values are once, few, many or a class for expanded clones.

clone size	V gene	J gene	D gene	CDR3 length	CDR3 protein	CDR3 DNA
few	TRBV9	TRBJ2-1	TRBD1	15	CASSLSGTGLGEQFF	TGTGCCAGCAGCTTATCCGGGACAGGGCTCGGTGAGCAGTTCTTC
-	TRBV20-1	TRBJ2-3	-	14	CSARTGPGTDTQYF	TGCAGTGCTAGAACCGGACCTGGCACAGATACGCAGTATTTT
-	TRBV5-1	TRBJ2-7	-	14	CASSYEGGSYEQYF	TGCGCCAGCAGTTACGAGGGGGGCTCCTACGAGCAGTACTTC
few	TRBV10-3	TRBJ2-7	TRBD1	14	CATGQGTLGYEQYF	TGTGCCACCGGACAGGGGACGTTAGGTTACGAGCAGTACTTC
few	TRBV7-8	TRBJ2-1	-	15	CASSPAGLSYNEQFF	TGTGCCAGCAGCCCGGCGGGCCTCTCCTACAATGAGCAGTTCTTC
-	TRBV24-1	TRBJ2-5	TRBD1	15	CATGPSGQHQETQYF	TGTGCCACCGGCCCGTCGGGACAGCACCAAGAGACCCAGTACTTC
few	TRBV30	TRBJ2-1	-	13	CAWVPWGGNEQFF	TGTGCCTGGGTACCTTGGGGCGGAAATGAGCAGTTCTTC
few	TRBV20-1	TRBJ1-5	TRBD1	14	CSATPGTGARPQHF	TGCAGTGCAACCCCCGGGACAGGGGCGAGGCCCCAGCATTTT
few	TRBV11-2	TRBJ2-7	-	13	CASSLEVGGQQYF	TGTGCCAGCAGCTTAGAAGTTGGGGGCCAGCAGTACTTC
few	TRBV7-8	TRBJ2-2	-	13	CASSFPAGGELFF	TGTGCCAGCAGCTTCCCCGCAGGGGGGGAGCTGTTTTTT
-	TRBV6-5	TRBJ2-5	TRBD2	15	CASSYRREGQETQYF	TGTGCCAGCAGTTATAGGCGGGAGGGCCAAGAGACCCAGTACTTC
-	TRBV19	TRBJ2-1	-	13	CASGGGRYNEQFF	TGTGCCAGTGGGGGGGGCCGGTACAATGAGCAGTTCTTC
few	TRBV20-1	TRBJ2-7	-	15	CSARRDTRGAYEQYF	TGCAGTGCTAGGCGTGATACAAGGGGGGCGTACGAGCAGTACTTC
many	TRBV20-1	TRBJ1-5	-	14	CSARPGRVNQPQHF	TGCAGTGCTAGACCCGGGAGGGTCAATCAGCCCCAGCATTTT
-	TRBV20-1	TRBJ1-5	TRBD1	15	CSVTRGDSQYQPQHF	TGCAGTGTTACCCGGGGGGACAGCCAATATCAGCCCCAGCATTTT
many	TRBV9	TRBJ2-2	-	16	CASSARTARGDGELFF	TGTGCCAGCAGCGCCCGGACCGCCCGAGGTGACGGGGAGCTGTTTTTT
-	TRBV20-1	TRBJ2-1	TRBD2	14	CSAIGGRARNEQFF	TGCAGCGCTATCGGCGGGAGGGCACGGAATGAGCAGTTCTTC
once	TRBV11-2	TRBJ2-3	TRBD2	18	CASSRSWTSGLSTDTQYF	TGTGCCAGCAGCCGATCCTGGACTAGCGGGCTTAGCACAGATACGCAGTATTTT
few	TRBV12-3/TRBV12-4	TRBJ2-5	-	14	CASSFLIGEETQYF	TGTGCCAGCAGTTTCCTCATAGGGGAAGAGACCCAGTACTTC
many	TRBV5-1	TRBJ1-4	-	14	CASSRGVVGEKLFF	TGCGCCAGCAGCCGCGGGGTAGTGGGCGAAAAACTGTTTTTT
many	TRBV6-5	TRBJ2-2	TRBD1	15	CASSRWGQGDGELFF	TGTGCCAGCAGTCGTTGGGGACAGGGGGACGGGGAGCTGTTTTTT
-	TRBV28	TRBJ1-5	-	18	CASSFIPGLADPNQPQHF	TGTGCCAGCAGTTTCATACCAGGTCTGGCAGACCCCAATCAGCCCCAGCATTTT
many	TRBV24-1	TRBJ2-1	TRBD1	14	CATQQGARYNEQFF	TGTGCCACTCAACAGGGGGCGCGGTACAATGAGCAGTTCTTC
-	TRBV12-3/TRBV12-4	TRBJ2-7	TRBD2	17	CASSFRTGTSGTYEQYF	TGTGCCAGCAGTTTTAGGACGGGGACTAGCGGTACCTACGAGCAGTACTTC
many	TRBV10-3	TRBJ2-3	-	16	CAISELSGSWTDTQYF	TGTGCCATCAGTGAATTATCCGGGAGTTGGACAGATACGCAGTATTTT
many	TRBV6-5	TRBJ2-1	-	16	CASSYLGSPPYNEQFF	TGTGCCAGCAGTTACTTAGGGTCCCCACCTTACAATGAGCAGTTCTTC
-	TRBV30	TRBJ2-5	-	14	CAWSVGANQETQYF	TGTGCCTGGAGTGTGGGGGCAAACCAAGAGACCCAGTACTTC
-	TRBV5-4	TRBJ2-7	-	14	CASSLSAQGHEQYF	TGTGCCAGCAGCTTGTCCGCCCAAGGCCACGAGCAGTACTTC
many	TRBV7-9	TRBJ2-3	-	17	CASSLGQGRSSTDTQYF	TGTGCCAGCAGCTTAGGCCAGGGAAGATCTAGCACAGATACGCAGTATTTT
-	TRBV6-1	TRBJ2-5	TRBD1	14	CASRPDRDIETQYF	TGTGCCAGCAGACCTGACAGGGATATTGAGACCCAGTACTTC
many	TRBV7-9	TRBJ1-5	-	13	CASSWGANQPQHF	TGTGCCAGCAGTTGGGGAGCGAATCAGCCCCAGCATTTT
few	TRBV10-1	TRBJ1-5	-	13	CASSEFGAQPQHF	TGCGCCAGCAGTGAGTTCGGGGCGCAGCCCCAGCATTTT
many	TRBV10-3	TRBJ2-7	TRBD2	16	CAISENPAGIPYEQYF	TGTGCCATCAGTGAGAACCCAGCGGGAATCCCCTACGAGCAGTACTTC
many	TRBV5-1	TRBJ1-1	-	14	CASSWGRRNTEAFF	TGCGCCAGCAGCTGGGGCAGACGGAACACTGAAGCTTTCTTT
many	TRBV29-1	TRBJ2-4	-	17	CSVPQNSRPTVQNIQYF	TGCAGCGTCCCCCAAAACAGCAGGCCCACTGTCCAAAACATTCAGTACTTC
-	TRBV4-2	TRBJ1-1	TRBD1	16	CASSQDNRQGNTEAFF	TGTGCCAGCAGCCAAGATAACAGACAGGGGAACACTGAAGCTTTCTTT